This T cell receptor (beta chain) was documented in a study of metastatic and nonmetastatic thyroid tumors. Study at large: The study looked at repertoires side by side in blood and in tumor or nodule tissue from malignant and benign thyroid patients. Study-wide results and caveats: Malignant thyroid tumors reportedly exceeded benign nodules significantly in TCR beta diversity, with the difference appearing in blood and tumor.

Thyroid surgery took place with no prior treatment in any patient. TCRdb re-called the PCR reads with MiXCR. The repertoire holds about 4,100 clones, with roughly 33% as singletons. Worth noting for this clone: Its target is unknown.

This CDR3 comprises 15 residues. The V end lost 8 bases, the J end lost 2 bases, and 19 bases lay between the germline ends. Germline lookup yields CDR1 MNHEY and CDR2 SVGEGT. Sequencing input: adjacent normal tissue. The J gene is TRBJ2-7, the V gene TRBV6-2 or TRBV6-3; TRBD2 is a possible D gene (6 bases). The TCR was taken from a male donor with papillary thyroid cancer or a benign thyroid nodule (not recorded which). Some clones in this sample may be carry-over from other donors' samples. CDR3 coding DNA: TGTGCCAGCGCACCACGAGGGACTTCGGCCTACGAGCAGTACTTC. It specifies CASAPRGTSAYEQYF.